Sequencing of this T cell receptor (beta chain) was carried out in a study of cytomegalovirus exposure and HLA in healthy donors. Study results and caveats: Later analysis showed TCR association rates varying by HLA locus, highest for DRB1 and lowest for HLA-C. Among TCR beta chains, those listed as cytomegalovirus-associated numbered some 170.

The germline V gene has CDR1 SGHRS and CDR2 YFSETQ. V lost 0 bases and J lost 3, with 7 bases in between. This CDR3 spans 13 amino acids. Primers: 60 Vbeta forward and 13 Jbeta reverse. The method was immunoSEQ multiplex PCR; TCRdb's version includes in-frame clones alone and lacks a portion of them. Among approximately 140,000 clones listed, roughly 78% were seen once. Note on this clone: Its antigen is unknown.

This clonotype was sampled from a man between 18 and 35 years old in good health and CMV-seropositive. The specimen sequenced was PBMCs. The gene calls are TRBV5-1 and TRBJ2-7; D unresolved. CDR3 DNA sequence: TGCGCCAGCAGCTTGGACCCACTCTACGAGCAGTACTTC. Protein sequence: CASSLDPLYEQYF.